Listed here are 24 T cell receptor beta chains from one sample, sequenced in a study of early T cells in non-severe SARS-CoV-2 infection. One entry per CDR3 protein results from TCRdb running MiXCR on the 5' RACE reads. The data contain about 76,000 distinct CDR3 sequences, 15% to 17% of them singletons. Sample: whole blood. These receptors were obtained from an adult who was a healthcare worker with PCR-confirmed SARS-CoV-2 infection or an uninfected control (not recorded which).

This clonotype has a handful of counts. The chain has TRBV2 and TRBJ2-1, with 13 bases aligning to TRBD2. The CDR3 loop spans 14 amino acids. Germline loops: CDR1 SNHLY, CDR2 FYNNEI. The junction had 2 bases not matched to a gene; V was cut back by 6 bases and J by 6 bases. The CDR3 nucleotides are TGTGCCAGCAGCGGGACTAGCGGGACCAATGAGCAGTTCTTC. Its translation: CASSGTSGTNEQFF.

V gene TRBV28 combines with J gene TRBJ2-1, with a tentative D call TRBD1 (5 bases). Deletions cut 2 bases from V and 9 bases from J, with 14 bases between. This CDR3 region has 14 residues. Looked up from germline, CDR1 is MDHEN and CDR2 is SYDVKM. The CDR3 nucleotides read TGTGCCAGCAGTTTAAGTGTGGGTGGGGCTGAGCAGTTCTTC. Its protein is CASSLSVGGAEQFF.

This clonotype was observed a few times. V and J are TRBV29-1 and TRBJ2-6, with 8 bases aligning to TRBD1. The CDR3 length is 14 residues. V gave up 5 bases and J gave up 2 bases; unmatched junction bases: 2. CDR1 and CDR2 (germline): SQVTM, ANQGSEA. For the CDR3, the DNA is TGCAGCGTTAAGACAGGGGCTGGGGCCAACGTCCTGACTTTC. Protein: CSVKTGAGANVLTF. Using reference TRBV29-1 and TRBJ2-6 for the parts outside the CDR3, the full variable domain is SAVISQKPSRDICQRGTSLTIQCQVDSQVTMMFWYRQQPGQSLTLIATANQGSEATYESGFVIDKFPISRPNLTFSTLTVSNMSPEDSSIYLCSVKTGAGANVLTFGAGSRLTVL.

The rearrangement joins TRBV7-8 to TRBJ1-5, with D hard to call. V shed 4 bases and J shed 4 bases, with 5 bases lying between them. The V gene's germline CDR1 is SGHVS and CDR2 FQNEAQ. The CDR3 has 12 amino acids. The CDR3 spells CASSSRNQPQHF. The DNA of the CDR3 is TGTGCCAGCAGCTCTCGGAATCAGCCCCAGCATTTT.

The genes are TRBV5-1 and TRBJ2-7; a weak D match, TRBD1 (6 bases). Germline lookup yields CDR1 SGHRS and CDR2 YFSETQ. V lost 4 bases and J lost 7, with 15 bases in between. The CDR3 runs 13 residues. The CDR3 protein is CASSMFPGDEQYF. The CDR3 nucleotides are TGCGCCAGCAGCATGTTTCCAGGGGATGAGCAGTACTTC. Looking up the rest from reference TRBV5-1 and TRBJ2-7 gives the full variable domain: KAGVTQTPRYLIKTRGQQVTLSCSPISGHRSVSWYQQTPGQGLQFLFEYFSETQRNKGNFPGRFSGRQFSNSRSEMNVSTLELGDSALYLCASSMFPGDEQYFGPGTRLTVT.

In its sample, this clonotype was seen many times. The chain has TRBV10-3 and TRBJ1-5; 9 positions match TRBD1. V lost 5 bases and J lost 6; bases outside the gene matches: 5. Germline V gene lookup returns CDR1 ENHRY and CDR2 SYGVKD. This CDR3 is 14 amino acids long. CDR3 nucleotides: TGTGCCATCAGTCCGGGACAGGGTATTCAGCCCCAGCATTTT. It codes for CAISPGQGIQPQHF.

This clonotype has at least ten counts. This chain connects TRBV2 to TRBJ1-4; D possibly corresponds to TRBD1 (5 bases). The V gene's germline CDR1 is SNHLY and CDR2 FYNNEI. The length of the CDR3 is 11 residues. This CDR3 is CAKGQNEKLFF. The CDR3 DNA follows: TGTGCAAAGGGGCAGAATGAAAAACTGTTTTTT.

The gene calls are TRBV11-3 and TRBJ1-1; D is unresolved. The V end lost 5 bases, the J end lost 0 bases, and 13 bases lay between the germline ends. This CDR3 has 15 amino acids. The germline CDR1 and CDR2 sequences are SGHNT and YENEEA. The CDR3, as DNA: TGTGCCAGCAGCCCCCGTGGAGCGTTGAACACTGAAGCTTTCTTT. Translating gives CASSPRGALNTEAFF.

The chain links TRBV7-2 to TRBJ2-1; 8 nucleotides agree with TRBD1. CDR3 length equals 16 residues. The germline V gene encodes CDR1 SGHTA and CDR2 FQGNSA. V gave up 0 bases and J gave up 4 bases; unmatched junction bases: 5. CDR3 loop: CASSLAGTGGYNEQFF. The CDR3 nucleotides are TGTGCCAGCAGCTTAGCCGGGACAGGCGGGTACAATGAGCAGTTCTTC.

In this sample, this clonotype turned up a few times. The chain employs TRBV7-2 and TRBJ1-2; D is unresolved. V lost 1 base to trimming and J lost 6 bases, with 9 bases between them. This CDR3 has 13 residues. Germline values: CDR1 SGHTA, CDR2 FQGNSA. The CDR3 loop is CASSLVTSNGYTF. CDR3 coding DNA: TGTGCCAGCAGCTTAGTTACCAGTAATGGCTACACCTTC.

The rearrangement links TRBV27 to TRBJ2-3, with 12 bases aligning to TRBD2. From germline, CDR1 is MNHEY and CDR2 SMNVEV (reference sequence). The CDR3 contains 16 residues. The trim removed 5 bases at V and 4 bases at J, leaving 7 bases unmatched. The CDR3 here is CASSGLAGGRPDTQYF. The CDR3 DNA reads TGTGCCAGCAGTGGGCTAGCGGGGGGGCGCCCAGATACGCAGTATTTT.

This chain connects TRBV7-9 to TRBJ1-1; possible D gene TRBD1, 6 bases. The CDR3 consists of 16 residues. From germline, CDR1 is SEHNR and CDR2 FQNEAQ (reference sequence). Trimming stripped 3 bases from V and 0 bases from J, with 14 bases between. CDR3 DNA sequence: TGTGCCAGCAGCTTCCCCCCCCAGGGGATGAACACTGAAGCTTTCTTT. Translating it yields CASSFPPQGMNTEAFF.

The chain couples TRBV19 to TRBJ2-3, with D unresolved. V was cut by 1 base and J by 5 bases, with 4 bases left in between. The CDR3 length is 12 residues. Germline V gene data show CDR1 as LNHDA and CDR2 as SQIVND (reference sequence). The CDR3 DNA sequence: TGTGCCAGTAGTATAGGGGGAGATACGCAGTATTTT. The encoded protein is CASSIGGDTQYF.

This clonotype was picked up many times. For the CDR3, the DNA is TGTGCCAGCAGCATCGGGGCTAGCGGGCTTTTCAATGAGCAGTTCTTC. Amino acids: CASSIGASGLFNEQFF. V gene TRBV11-2 combines with J gene TRBJ2-1, with 8 bases that match TRBD2. Trimming at V came to 5 bases and at J to 6 bases, leaving 12 bases not matched to a gene. CDR1 SGHAT and CDR2 FQNNGV come from the germline V gene. The CDR3 covers 16 residues.

This clonotype was found many times. This chain joins TRBV7-9 and TRBJ2-7; D remains unclear. The CDR3 is 15 residues long. Trimming took 1 base from V and 0 from J, leaving 10 bases between them. Germline CDR1 SEHNR, CDR2 FQNEAQ (reference sequence). The CDR3 protein is CASSLDPTYSYEQYF. The DNA of the CDR3 is TGTGCCAGCAGCTTAGATCCCACCTACTCCTACGAGCAGTACTTC.

The chain is built from TRBV11-2 and TRBJ2-7, with D uncertain. Germline V gene sequence: CDR1 SGHAT, CDR2 FQNNGV. The CDR3 loop spans 15 amino acids. Trimming took 5 bases from V and 1 from J, leaving 15 bases between them. The CDR3 protein is CASSHPLQNSYEQYF. CDR3 sequence (DNA): TGTGCCAGCAGCCATCCCTTACAGAATTCCTACGAGCAGTACTTC.

About this clonotype itself: A read error is possible here, since a much larger clone lies one base away. The V call is TRBV4-2, the J call TRBJ1-4; D may be TRBD1 (6 bases). There are 14 residues in the CDR3. The V end lost 1 base, the J end lost 7 bases, and 10 bases lay between the germline ends. From germline, CDR1 is LGHNA and CDR2 YNFKEQ. Here the CDR3 DNA reads TGTGCCAGCAGCCAAGGGTCAGGGGTTGAAAAACTGTTTTTT. Its translation: CASSQGSGVEKLFF.

This clonotype was seen a few times. The gene calls are TRBV14 and TRBJ2-3; 10 bases match TRBD2. The J segment lost 6 bases and the V segment lost 4 bases, leaving 4 bases of the junction unmatched. There are 14 residues in the CDR3. Per germline, CDR1 SGHDN and CDR2 FVKESK. The CDR3 protein is CASSPAGGPDTQYF. The CDR3 bases are TGTGCCAGCAGCCCAGCGGGGGGGCCCGATACGCAGTATTTT.

This clonotype turned up a few times. This chain uses TRBV6-1 with TRBJ1-1; unclear D gene. From germline, CDR1 is MNHNS and CDR2 SASEGT. Trimming shortened V by 3 bases and J by 3 bases, and 17 bases separated the two germline ends. The CDR3 runs 16 residues. CDR3: CASSDEQDVHHTEAFF. The CDR3 bases are TGTGCCAGCAGTGATGAACAAGACGTCCATCACACTGAAGCTTTCTTT.

This clonotype was seen a handful of times. The rearrangement uses TRBV15 and TRBJ2-7; TRBD2 might be the D (6 bases). The CDR3 is 19 residues long. CDR1 and CDR2 from the germline V gene are LNHNV and YYDKDF (reference sequence). The V end lost 0 bases, the J end lost 2 bases, and 23 bases lay between the germline ends. The CDR3 DNA follows: TGTGCCACCAGCAGAGATCTTCCGGAGTCTAGCGAGAACCCCTACGAGCAGTACTTC. Amino acids: CATSRDLPESSENPYEQYF.

The chain carries TRBV25-1 and TRBJ2-1; D possibly corresponds to TRBD2 (6 bases). CDR3 size: 15 residues. Trimming removed 7 bases at V and 0 bases at J, with 13 bases between. Germline assignment: CDR1 MGHDK and CDR2 SYGVNS. DNA of the CDR3: TGTGCCAGCATGGGGGGACCGAGCTCCTACAATGAGCAGTTCTTC. The encoded protein is CASMGGPSSYNEQFF.

This clonotype was seen a handful of times. As DNA, the CDR3 is TGTGCCAGCAGTGAAATAGCGGGAGGTGAGGTTGAGCAGTTCTTC. Protein: CASSEIAGGEVEQFF. The genes are TRBV6-4 and TRBJ2-1; TRBD2 matches 10 bases. V lost 3 bases to trimming and J lost 9 bases; unmatched junction nucleotides: 8. The CDR3 is made up of 15 amino acids. CDR1 and CDR2 (germline): MRHNA, SNTAGT.

This chain links TRBV12-3 or TRBV12-4 with TRBJ2-7, with 7 nucleotides matching TRBD1. This CDR3 spans 13 amino acids. V lost 3 bases to trimming and J lost 5 bases; unmatched junction nucleotides: 4. The CDR3 is CASSLRGGDEQYF. The DNA for the CDR3 is TGTGCCAGCAGTTTGAGAGGGGGCGACGAGCAGTACTTC.

The sample holds a few counts of this clonotype. The chain uses TRBV6-1 and TRBJ1-1; D remains ambiguous. Germline loops: CDR1 MNHNS, CDR2 SASEGT. This CDR3 has 15 amino acids. V lost 3 bases, J lost 10 bases, and 21 bases lay in between. The DNA of the CDR3 is TGTGCCAGCAGTGACCCTGCCAGGACTGCCCCCGGAGCTTTCTTT. Protein: CASSDPARTAPGAFF.